This T cell receptor beta chain was retrieved from a study of blood T cell repertoires in COVID-19. Study-level background: Whether acute or convalescent, the COVID-19 samples came from the United States, Italy and Spain. The analysed material was cDNA or gDNA that came from T cells, B-cell-depleted T cells, or PBMCs.

This clone was observed a few times. Per the authors' pipeline: Amplification with reference gene primers provided the estimates of nucleated cell counts. Measured with immunoSEQ multiplex PCR; TCRdb has only the in-frame clones, and not every one. V, J and clone size derive from that table, while D and trimming were established from the DNA sequence. The sample shows roughly 120,000 clones, 80% to 90% of them seen only once. The V gene end was trimmed by 2 bases and the J gene end by 4 bases; junction bases not matched to a gene: 5. CDR3 size: 15 residues. Germline V gives CDR1 MDHEN, CDR2 SYDVKM. The chain carries TRBV28 and TRBJ2-7, with 10 bases matching TRBD2. The sequencing input was peripheral blood. This receptor was identified in a man aged 35 to 55 with acute or convalescent COVID-19. CDR3 DNA sequence: TGTGCCAGCAGTTTAATAGCGGGAGGTAAATACGAGCAGTACTTC. Translation: CASSLIAGGKYEQYF.